The clone carrying this T cell receptor beta chain was seen only once. Its antigen remains unidentified. This sample was taken from a study of T cell responses to AZD1222 COVID-19 vaccine. About the study: Second-dose intervals of approximately 4 or approximately 12 weeks were pooled. Findings of the study overall: Donors, mostly white British, included more females; clonal diversity was possibly underestimated. Spike-specific TCRs gained breadth and depth after people received two AZD1222 doses.

The table came from immunoSEQ multiplex PCR; TCRdb's copy has only in-frame clones and leaves some out. The sample records fewer than 100,000 clones, roughly nine tenths being singletons. The V gene end was trimmed by 4 bases and the J gene end by 2 bases; junction bases not matched to a gene: 8. The germline gives CDR1 SGHKS, CDR2 YYEKEE (reference sequence). The CDR3 sequence is 15 residues long. This specimen consisted of peripheral blood, obtained on day 0 of AZD1222 vaccination. The receptor comes from an adult in good health. The chain carries TRBV5-5 and TRBJ1-2; 7 bases line up with TRBD1. This CDR3 reads CASSQATGTNYGYTF. In nucleotides, the CDR3 is TGTGCCAGCAGCCAAGCGACAGGGACGAACTATGGCTACACCTTC.